This TCR beta chain is drawn from a study of OX40 agonist ivuxolimab in advanced cancers. Turning to the study itself: An agonistic human IgG2 monoclonal antibody against OX40 (CD134) was given. Findings of the study overall: More expanded clones were found, on average, in CD8+ than in CD4+ T cells.

Between the trimmed V and J ends, which lost 0 bases and 10 bases, there was a span of 7 bases. Germline lookup yields CDR1 MNHNY and CDR2 SVGAGI (reference sequence). The CDR3 spans 13 residues. In regard to this clone: The antigen is undetermined.

Using immunoSEQ multiplex PCR, the repertoire was profiled, and TCRdb retains in-frame clones only, with some absent. The table has fewer than 85,000 clones, roughly 89% seen once. The sequence derives from an adult with an advanced solid tumor such as melanoma, head and neck, liver or kidney cancer. The sequenced sample was CD4+ or CD8+ T cells sorted from blood, obtained in a trial of the OX40 agonist ivuxolimab. The chain combines TRBV6-6 with TRBJ1-6; D gene ambiguous. CDR3 bases: TGTGCCAGCAGTTACTCGATCTTCTCACCCCTCCACTTT. Amino acids: CASSYSIFSPLHF.